These 3 T cell receptor beta chains were all obtained from the same sample, sequenced in a study of blood T cell repertoires in COVID-19. Some clones are missing from TCRdb's copy, which holds only in-frame ones; the method was immunoSEQ multiplex PCR. The table has 130,000 to 150,000 clones, around 90% seen once. The sample consisted of peripheral blood. Receptors originate from a woman between 50 and 59 years old with acute or convalescent COVID-19.

The chain joins TRBV5-6 to TRBJ1-1, with a tentative D call TRBD1 (6 bases). V lost 0 bases and J lost 8, with 11 bases in between. Germline V gives CDR1 SGHDT, CDR2 YYEEEE. The CDR3 spans 13 residues. Written as DNA, the CDR3 is TGTGCCAGCAGCTTGGGGTTGGGACAAGAAGCTTTCTTT. Translating gives CASSLGLGQEAFF.

This clone was picked up a small number of times. The chain combines TRBV28 with TRBJ1-1; D is unclear. The V end was cut by 2 bases, the J end by 6 bases, with 7 bases between. The CDR3 totals 12 residues. Germline values: CDR1 MDHEN, CDR2 SYDVKM. The CDR3, as DNA: TGTGCCAGCAGTTTAACCCGGGCTGAAGCTTTCTTT. Translation gives CASSLTRAEAFF.

Only a few counts were recorded for this clone. The J gene is TRBJ2-7, the V gene TRBV12-5; 8 bases are shared with TRBD1. Germline-derived CDR1 and CDR2 are LGHNT and FRNRAP. Trimming removed 2 bases from V and 3 bases from J; junction bases left unmatched: 3. This CDR3 comprises 14 residues. In DNA form, the CDR3 reads TGTGCTAGTGGTTTGTCGGACAGGGACTACGAGCAGTACTTC. This gives the protein CASGLSDRDYEQYF.